Described below is a single T cell receptor (beta chain) sequence and its context. Its target is not known. CDR3 length equals 16 residues. V lost 5 bases to trimming and J lost 5 bases; unmatched junction nucleotides: 9. Germline lookup yields CDR1 LNHNV and CDR2 YYDKDF (reference sequence). The data were taken from a study of T cells in pancreatic ductal adenocarcinoma. General observations from the study: Tumor and blood clonality did not differ significantly, about 0.1 versus 0.07.

The method was immunoSEQ multiplex PCR; TCRdb's version includes in-frame clones alone and lacks a portion of them. This sample carries around 31,000 clones, roughly 92% of them seen once, and the ten largest clones take around 2.2%. Selected pancreatic ductal adenocarcinoma patients had undergone surgery without neoadjuvant therapy. The chain has TRBV15 and TRBJ2-5; 12 nucleotides match TRBD2. The sequenced sample was PBMCs. The sequence came from a human donor with pancreatic ductal adenocarcinoma. The CDR3 protein is CATSELLAGGPETQYF. The CDR3 DNA reads as TGTGCCACCAGCGAGCTGCTAGCGGGAGGGCCGGAGACCCAGTACTTC.